Shown below are 20 T cell receptor beta chains from a single sample sequenced in a study of shared clonotypes between healthy human individuals. Sequenced by immunoSEQ multiplex PCR; TCRdb stores in-frame clones only, minus some. The data show 2 million to 2.5 million clones, 80% to 95% seen once. Sample: naive CD4+ T cells from PBMCs. The subset here: CD45RA+ positively selected. The receptors here all came from a man aged 18 to 29 in good health. Some clones in this sample may be carry-over from other donors' samples.

The chain uses TRBV2 and TRBJ1-2; TRBD1 matches at 11 bases. V dropped 6 bases and J dropped 8; count of bases not matched to a gene: 2. Germline assignment: CDR1 SNHLY and CDR2 FYNNEI. This CDR3 contains 12 residues. This CDR3 is CASRDRGRGYTF. The CDR3 DNA follows: TGTGCCAGCAGGGACAGGGGGCGGGGCTACACCTTC. Looking up the rest from reference TRBV2 and TRBJ1-2 gives the full variable domain: EPEVTQTPSHQVTQMGQEVILRCVPISNHLYFYWYRQILGQKVEFLVSFYNNEISEKSEIFDDQFSVERPDGSNFTLKIRSTKLEDSAMYFCASRDRGRGYTFGSGTRLTVV.

The CDR3 sequence: CASTPRSGKNQPQHF. The CDR3 bases are TGTGCCAGTACCCCACGGTCAGGAAAGAATCAGCCCCAGCATTTT. This chain joins TRBV19 and TRBJ1-5; D is ambiguous. Germline V gene sequence: CDR1 LNHDA, CDR2 SQIVND (reference sequence). The CDR3 extends over 15 amino acids. V was trimmed by 7 bases and J by 4 bases, leaving 17 bases between them. Looking up the rest from reference TRBV19 and TRBJ1-5 gives the full variable domain: DGGITQSPKYLFRKEGQNVTLSCEQNLNHDAMYWYRQDPGQGLRLIYYSQIVNDFQKGDIAEGYSVSREKKESFPLTVTSAQKNPTAFYLCASTPRSGKNQPQHFGDGTRLSIL.

The chain couples TRBV7-2 to TRBJ2-3; weak D call: TRBD1 (5 bases). Germline V gene lookup returns CDR1 SGHTA and CDR2 FQGNSA. V lost 5 bases to trimming and J lost 8 bases, with 17 bases between them. This CDR3 region has 14 residues. The CDR3 sequence: CASSPPGLYGTQYF. Written as DNA, the CDR3 is TGTGCCAGCAGCCCGCCAGGGTTATATGGTACGCAGTATTTT.

The chain couples TRBV7-9 to TRBJ2-2; the match to TRBD2 covers 7 bases. The CDR3 sequence is 14 residues long. Germline-derived CDR1 and CDR2 are SEHNR and FQNEAQ (reference sequence). Losses at the gene ends were 6 bases for V and 3 bases for J; bases not matched to a gene: 4. CDR3 in amino acids: CASSPAGDTGELFF. CDR3 sequence (DNA): TGTGCCAGCAGTCCTGCGGGGGACACCGGGGAGCTGTTTTTT.

This chain uses TRBV9 with TRBJ2-5; a weak D match, TRBD2 (5 bases). The CDR3 has 17 amino acids. Germline lookup yields CDR1 SGDLS and CDR2 YYNGEE. V gave up 1 base and J gave up 2 bases, with 18 bases separating them. The CDR3 protein is CASSVRAPAATQETQYF. The CDR3 DNA reads as TGTGCCAGCAGCGTACGAGCACCAGCGGCTACTCAAGAGACCCAGTACTTC.

The J gene is TRBJ1-1, the V gene TRBV28, with D maybe TRBD1 (6 bases). Trimming stripped 7 bases from V and 0 bases from J, with 12 bases between. From germline, CDR1 is MDHEN and CDR2 SYDVKM. This CDR3 has 14 residues. This CDR3 reads CASTPAGVNTEAFF. The CDR3 DNA sequence: TGTGCCAGCACCCCGGCAGGGGTGAACACTGAAGCTTTCTTT. The variable domain in full, with the rest retrieved from reference TRBV28 and TRBJ1-1, is DVKVTQSSRYLVKRTGEKVFLECVQDMDHENMFWYRQDPGLGLRLIYFSYDVKMKEKGDIPEGYSVSREKKERFSLILESASTNQTSMYLCASTPAGVNTEAFFGQGTRLTVV.

The genes are TRBV9 and TRBJ2-6, with D perhaps given as TRBD1 or TRBD2 (5 bases each). This CDR3 is built from 15 residues. The germline V gene has CDR1 SGDLS and CDR2 YYNGEE. Trimming removed 3 bases at V and 2 bases at J, with 9 bases between. In DNA form, the CDR3 reads TGTGCCAGCAGCGCGATGGGGGCTGGGGCCAACGTCCTGACTTTC. Translation: CASSAMGAGANVLTF.

The chain is built from TRBV18 and TRBJ2-6, with 10 bases aligning to TRBD1. The CDR3 has 17 residues. Germline trimming cut 3 bases from V and 0 bases from J; bases unmatched to any gene: 2. The germline V gene encodes CDR1 KGHSH and CDR2 LQKENI. The CDR3 region has the DNA TGTGCCAGCTCACCGACAGGGGGCTACTCTGGGGCCAACGTCCTGACTTTC. This encodes CASSPTGGYSGANVLTF.

V gene TRBV18 combines with J gene TRBJ2-3, with D tentatively TRBD2 (5 bases). With 8 bases removed from V and 2 bases from J, the gap between germline ends came to 11 bases. The germline gives CDR1 KGHSH, CDR2 LQKENI. The CDR3 runs 13 residues. CDR3 protein: CASAGRLTDTQYF. CDR3 sequence (DNA): TGTGCCAGCGCGGGCAGACTCACAGATACGCAGTATTTT.

There are a few counts of this clone. The same CDR3 arises from other DNA sequences in this sample as well. The chain uses TRBV5-1 and TRBJ2-2; D not resolved. Germline V lookup: CDR1 SGHRS, CDR2 YFSETQ. Between the trimmed V and J ends, which lost 2 bases and 1 base, there was a span of 6 bases. This CDR3 has 14 amino acids. CDR3 DNA sequence: TGCGCCAGCAGCTTTCGACTGAACACCGGGGAGCTGTTTTTT. This encodes CASSFRLNTGELFF.

This clone was observed a single time. The gene calls are TRBV7-2 and TRBJ2-5, with TRBD2 matching 11 bases. With 5 bases clipped from V and 5 bases from J, the junction kept 7 bases outside the gene matches. Germline V gives CDR1 SGHTA, CDR2 FQGNSA. This CDR3 is 15 amino acids long. CDR3 sequence (DNA): TGTGCCAGCAGCATGAGACTAGCGGGAATGGAGACCCAGTACTTC. Amino acid sequence: CASSMRLAGMETQYF.

The chain employs TRBV27 and TRBJ2-7; D is unclear. Germline V CDR1 and CDR2: MNHEY, SMNVEV (reference sequence). This CDR3 has 13 residues. Trimming cost V 10 bases and J 3 bases, with 16 bases left between them. CDR3 in amino acids: CATREANFYEQYF. As DNA, the CDR3 is TGTGCCACCAGAGAGGCGAACTTCTACGAGCAGTACTTC.

With regard to this clone: The CDR3 ends on some other residue instead of the conserved phenylalanine or tryptophan, so this is likely a read error. No DNA is shown, since the ends of the CDR3 on it are uncertain; the CDR3 is the one TCRdb lists. The V call is TRBV5-1, the J call TRBJ2-7; the table's TRBD1 call for D was not verified on the DNA. The CDR3 numbers 11 amino acids, ends counted. Germline lookup yields CDR1 SGHRS and CDR2 YFSETQ. The CDR3 sequence is CASSFPDRGAI.

J is TRBJ1-3 and V is TRBV7-2; D is undetermined. The CDR3 extends over 14 amino acids. The V and J ends lost 5 bases and 1 base respectively, with 9 bases between them. Per the germline V gene, CDR1 is SGHTA and CDR2 is FQGNSA. The CDR3 sequence: CASSRTTSGNTIYF. Written as DNA, the CDR3 is TGTGCCAGCAGCCGTACCACTTCTGGAAACACCATATATTTT.

V usage is TRBV29-1 and J usage is TRBJ2-7, with TRBD1 matching 8 bases. V was pared by 7 bases and J by 6 bases, with 5 bases of the junction left unmatched. CDR1 is SQVTM and CDR2 is ANQGSEA in the germline V gene. The CDR3 is 11 residues long. The CDR3 DNA is TGCAGCGCAAAGACAGGGGTCGAGCAGTACTTC. Encoded protein: CSAKTGVEQYF.

This clone is a singleton in its sample. This chain uses TRBV28 with TRBJ2-2; D perhaps matches TRBD1 (7 bases). The CDR3 has 11 amino acids. V lost 10 bases to trimming and J lost 6 bases, with 9 bases between them. In germline, CDR1 is MDHEN, CDR2 SYDVKM. As DNA, the CDR3 is TGTGCCACCAGGGGGGCCGGGGAGCTGTTTTTT. Amino acid sequence: CATRGAGELFF.

About this clone: Other nucleotide sequences in the sample specify the same CDR3. The V call is TRBV5-1, the J call TRBJ2-7, with 7 bases that match TRBD2. The junction had 4 bases not matched to a gene; V was cut back by 2 bases and J by 2 bases. CDR1 and CDR2 (germline): SGHRS, YFSETQ. The CDR3 has 14 residues. The CDR3 protein is CASSFGGGAYEQYF. Here the CDR3 DNA reads TGCGCCAGCAGCTTCGGCGGGGGAGCCTACGAGCAGTACTTC.

This clone was recorded once. The chain is built from TRBV6-5 and TRBJ2-6, with a tentative D call TRBD1 (7 bases). This CDR3 has 15 amino acids. Germline CDR1 MNHEY, CDR2 SVGAGI. Trimming took off 6 bases at V and 2 bases at J, with 11 bases between the two ends. CDR3 protein: CASREGAAGANVLTF. The CDR3 nucleotides are TGTGCCAGCAGGGAGGGGGCGGCTGGGGCCAACGTCCTGACTTTC.

DNA for the CDR3: TGCGCCAGCAGCTCCCGGCCTGACCTTACCGGGGAGCTGTTTTTT. Amino acid sequence: CASSSRPDLTGELFF. The V gene is TRBV5-1, the J gene TRBJ2-2, with unresolved D. Germline-derived CDR1 and CDR2 are SGHRS and YFSETQ. CDR3 length: 15 residues. The V end lost 3 bases, the J end lost 5 bases, and 14 bases lay between the germline ends.

Regarding this clone: Other DNA sequences within the sample encode an identical CDR3. This chain uses TRBV28 with TRBJ1-2, with a weak D call TRBD1 (5 bases). The germline CDR1 and CDR2 sequences are MDHEN and SYDVKM. V was shortened by 2 bases and J by 6 bases, with 7 bases between the two germline ends. The CDR3 has 12 residues. The CDR3 coding sequence is TGTGCCAGCAGTTTACCGGGGGATGGCTACACCTTC. Its protein is CASSLPGDGYTF.